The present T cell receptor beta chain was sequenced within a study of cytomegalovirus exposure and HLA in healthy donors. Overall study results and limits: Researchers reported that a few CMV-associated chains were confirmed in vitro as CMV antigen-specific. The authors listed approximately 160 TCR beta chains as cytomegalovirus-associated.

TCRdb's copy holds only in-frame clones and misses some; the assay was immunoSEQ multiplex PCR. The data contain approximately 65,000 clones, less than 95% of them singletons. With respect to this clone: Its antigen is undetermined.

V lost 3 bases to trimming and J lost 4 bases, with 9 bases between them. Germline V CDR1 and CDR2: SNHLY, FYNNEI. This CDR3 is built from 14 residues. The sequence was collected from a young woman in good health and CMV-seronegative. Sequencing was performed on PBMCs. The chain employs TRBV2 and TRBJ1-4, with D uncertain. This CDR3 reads CASSERQFNEKLFF. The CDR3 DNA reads TGTGCCAGCAGTGAGCGGCAGTTTAATGAAAAACTGTTTTTT.